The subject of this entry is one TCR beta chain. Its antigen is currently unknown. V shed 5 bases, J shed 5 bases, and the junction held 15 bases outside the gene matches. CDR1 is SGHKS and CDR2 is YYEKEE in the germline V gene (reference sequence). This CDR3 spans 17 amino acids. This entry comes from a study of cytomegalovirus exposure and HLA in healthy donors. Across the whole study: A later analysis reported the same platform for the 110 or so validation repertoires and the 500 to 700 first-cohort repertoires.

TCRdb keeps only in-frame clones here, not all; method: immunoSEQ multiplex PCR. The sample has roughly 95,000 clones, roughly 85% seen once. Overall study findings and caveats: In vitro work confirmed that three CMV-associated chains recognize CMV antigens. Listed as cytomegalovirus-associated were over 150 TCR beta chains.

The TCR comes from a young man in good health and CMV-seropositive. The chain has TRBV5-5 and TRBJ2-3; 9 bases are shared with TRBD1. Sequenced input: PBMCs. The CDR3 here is CASSLRHGTGQVDTQYF. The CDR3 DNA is TGTGCCAGCAGTTTGCGCCACGGGACAGGGCAAGTAGATACGCAGTATTTT.